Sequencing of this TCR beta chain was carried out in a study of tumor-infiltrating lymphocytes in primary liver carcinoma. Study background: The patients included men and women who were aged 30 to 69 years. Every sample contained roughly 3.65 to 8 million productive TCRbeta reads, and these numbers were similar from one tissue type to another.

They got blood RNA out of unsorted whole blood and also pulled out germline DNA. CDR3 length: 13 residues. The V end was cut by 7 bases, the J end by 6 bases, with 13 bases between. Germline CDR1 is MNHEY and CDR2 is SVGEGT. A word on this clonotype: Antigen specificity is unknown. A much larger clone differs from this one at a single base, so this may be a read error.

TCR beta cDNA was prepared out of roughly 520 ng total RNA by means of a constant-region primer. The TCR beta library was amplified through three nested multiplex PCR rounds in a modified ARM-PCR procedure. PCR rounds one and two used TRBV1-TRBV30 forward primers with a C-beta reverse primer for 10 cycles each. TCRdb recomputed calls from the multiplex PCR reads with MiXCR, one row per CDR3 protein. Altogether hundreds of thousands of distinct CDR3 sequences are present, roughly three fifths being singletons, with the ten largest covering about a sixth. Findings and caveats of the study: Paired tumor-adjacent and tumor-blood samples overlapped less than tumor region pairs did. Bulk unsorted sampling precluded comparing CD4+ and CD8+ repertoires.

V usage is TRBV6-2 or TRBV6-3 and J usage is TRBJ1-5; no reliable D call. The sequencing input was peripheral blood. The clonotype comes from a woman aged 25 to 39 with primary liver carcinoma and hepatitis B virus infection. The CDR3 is CASTAWRFQPQHF. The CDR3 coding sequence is TGTGCCAGCACGGCCTGGCGATTTCAGCCCCAGCATTTT.